This T cell receptor beta chain was sequenced in a study of Ad26.COV2.S vaccination and SARS-CoV-2 variants. Turning to the study itself: Once, or twice with 56 days between doses, Ad26.COV2.S was given intramuscularly. Whole-study results and caveats: The analyses of TCR breadth and depth may have understated the size of total T cell responses. Marked by substantial breadth, spike-specific CD8+ and CD4+ T cell responses were reportedly seen after vaccination.

This clone was seen once. Its antigen is not known. Some clones are missing from TCRdb's copy, which holds only in-frame ones; the method was immunoSEQ multiplex PCR. The sample records 500,000 or so clones, approximately 90% being singletons. Treatment defined: about 20 received Ad26.COV2.S at low or high dose, single or two shots; 5 received placebo; per-sample allocation not given. Sampling took place 63 days after the first vaccine or placebo injection. What was given as vaccine was an Ad26 vector encoding Wuhan-strain SARS-CoV-2 spike. The germline V gene has CDR1 MNHEY and CDR2 SVGAGI. Trimming cost V 8 bases and J 4 bases, with 11 bases left between them. This CDR3 is 12 amino acids long.

The sequence was obtained from a person aged 18 to 65 who received the Ad26.COV2.S COVID-19 vaccine or a placebo. The sample here was peripheral blood, taken in a trial of Ad26.COV2.S vaccine versus placebo. The rearrangement uses TRBV6-5 and TRBJ1-2; no clear D. CDR3 protein: CASSGSVYGYTF. The DNA for the CDR3 is TGTGCCAGCTCTGGGTCAGTCTATGGCTACACCTTC.